In this sample, the clone carrying this T cell receptor beta chain turned up many times. Its antigen is currently unknown. The TCR beta CDR3 regions underwent amplification using RNA transcripts as the source. HTBI primers were the set used in a first-round RT-PCR of the TCR CDR3. TCRdb re-analysed the multiplex PCR reads in MiXCR, keeping a single row per CDR3 protein. In the table there are 300,000 to 400,000 distinct CDR3 sequences, about 12% of which are singletons. V was trimmed by 11 bases and J by 3 bases, leaving 10 bases between them. Germline V gene sequence: CDR1 MNHNS, CDR2 SASEGT. CDR3 length equals 12 residues. This entry comes from a study of T cells in Graves' hyperthyroidism and ophthalmopathy. Overall study findings and caveats: From stable hyperthyroidism, ophthalmopathy was separated by a 13 V-J model. Among clonotypes expanded in thyroid above 0.001, most were also found in blood. Median prediction lead before ophthalmopathy onset was about 6.3 months with the model.

The sequencing sample was made of blood. This receptor was obtained from a woman aged 18-29 years with Graves' hyperthyroidism. The chain joins TRBV6-1 to TRBJ1-4, with a possible D match to TRBD1 (5 bases). CDR3 sequence: CAAGDPNEKLFF. In DNA form, the CDR3 reads TGTGCCGCGGGGGATCCTAATGAAAAACTGTTTTTT.